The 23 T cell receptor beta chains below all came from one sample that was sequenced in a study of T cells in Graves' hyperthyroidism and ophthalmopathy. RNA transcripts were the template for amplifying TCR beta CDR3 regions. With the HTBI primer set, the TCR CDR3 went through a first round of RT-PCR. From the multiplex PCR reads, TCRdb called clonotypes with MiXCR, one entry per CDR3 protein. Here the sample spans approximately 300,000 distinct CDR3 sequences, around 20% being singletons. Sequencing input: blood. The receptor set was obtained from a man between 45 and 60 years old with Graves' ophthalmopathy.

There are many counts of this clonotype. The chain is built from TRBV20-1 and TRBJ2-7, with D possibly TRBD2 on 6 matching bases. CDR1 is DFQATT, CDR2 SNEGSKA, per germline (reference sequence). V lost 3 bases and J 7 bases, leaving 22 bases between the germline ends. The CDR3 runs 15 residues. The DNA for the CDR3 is TGCAGTGCTAGCCACCCCCTCGGGACTCACGAAGAGCAGTACTTC. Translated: CSASHPLGTHEEQYF.

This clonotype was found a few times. The CDR3 loop is CASSREGQGAFEQYF. CDR3 DNA: TGTGCCAGCAGCCGAGAGGGACAGGGGGCCTTCGAGCAGTACTTC. The chain recombines TRBV6-1 with TRBJ2-7; 12 bases are a match to TRBD1. V lost 6 bases and J lost 6; bases outside the gene matches: 9. This CDR3 has 15 residues. The germline gives CDR1 MNHNS, CDR2 SASEGT.

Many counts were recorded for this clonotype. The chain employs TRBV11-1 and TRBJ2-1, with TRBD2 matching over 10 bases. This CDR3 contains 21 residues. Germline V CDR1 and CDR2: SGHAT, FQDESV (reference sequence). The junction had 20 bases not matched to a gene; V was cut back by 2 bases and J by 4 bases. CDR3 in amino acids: CASSLSRGRRASGGHYNEQFF. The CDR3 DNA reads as TGTGCCAGCAGCTTAAGTAGGGGCCGTCGGGCTAGCGGGGGCCATTACAATGAGCAGTTCTTC.

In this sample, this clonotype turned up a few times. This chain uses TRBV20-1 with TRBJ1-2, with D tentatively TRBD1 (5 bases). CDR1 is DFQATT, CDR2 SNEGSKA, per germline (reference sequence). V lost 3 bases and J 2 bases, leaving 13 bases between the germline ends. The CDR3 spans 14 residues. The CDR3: CSARGRNRNYGYTF. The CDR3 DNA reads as TGCAGTGCTAGGGGACGGAATCGAAACTATGGCTACACCTTC.

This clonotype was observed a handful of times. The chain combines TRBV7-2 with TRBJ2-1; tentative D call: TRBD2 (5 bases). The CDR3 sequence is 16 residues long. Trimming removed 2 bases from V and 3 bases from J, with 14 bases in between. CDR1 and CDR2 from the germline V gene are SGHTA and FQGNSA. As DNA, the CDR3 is TGTGCCAGCAGCTTACGGGTTCAGCGGATCTACAATGAGCAGTTCTTC. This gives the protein CASSLRVQRIYNEQFF.

The CDR3 nucleotides are TGTGCCAGCAGCTGGGGACAGGGTGGCGGGGAGCTGTTTTTT. Translating gives CASSWGQGGGELFF. The chain recombines TRBV5-4 with TRBJ2-2; 9 nucleotides align to TRBD1. Germline V gene sequence: CDR1 SGHNT, CDR2 YYREEE (reference sequence). This CDR3 is 14 amino acids long. The ends lost 3 bases at V and 7 bases at J; junction bases unmatched: 4.

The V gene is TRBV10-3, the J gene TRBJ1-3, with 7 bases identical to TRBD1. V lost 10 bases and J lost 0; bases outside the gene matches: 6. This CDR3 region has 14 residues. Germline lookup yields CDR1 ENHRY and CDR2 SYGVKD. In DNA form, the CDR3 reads TGTGCCACCGGACAGGATACCTCTGGAAACACCATATATTTT. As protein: CATGQDTSGNTIYF.

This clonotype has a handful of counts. CDR3 bases: TGTGCCAGCAGTTCCTCACTAGCGGGATTGGTAGATACGCAGTATTTT. Its translation: CASSSSLAGLVDTQYF. The chain carries TRBV12-3 or TRBV12-4 and TRBJ2-3; 10 bases are shared with TRBD2. V dropped 4 bases and J dropped 5; count of bases not matched to a gene: 9. CDR3 size: 16 residues.

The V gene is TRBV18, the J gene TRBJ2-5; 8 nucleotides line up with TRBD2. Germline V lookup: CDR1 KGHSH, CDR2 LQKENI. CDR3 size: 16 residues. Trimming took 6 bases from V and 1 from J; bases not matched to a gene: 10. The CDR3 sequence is CASSPVRSGSQETQYF. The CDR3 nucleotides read TGTGCCAGCTCCCCGGTAAGGAGCGGGAGCCAAGAGACCCAGTACTTC.

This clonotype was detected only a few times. Here the CDR3 reads CAISESTGPTGELFF. Written as DNA, the CDR3 is TGTGCCATCAGTGAGTCGACGGGGCCCACCGGGGAGCTGTTTTTT. This chain connects TRBV10-3 to TRBJ2-2; D is possibly TRBD1 or TRBD2 (5 bases each). V was clipped by 0 bases and J by 4 bases, with 9 bases between them. Germline CDR1 and CDR2: ENHRY and SYGVKD. The CDR3 runs to 15 residues.

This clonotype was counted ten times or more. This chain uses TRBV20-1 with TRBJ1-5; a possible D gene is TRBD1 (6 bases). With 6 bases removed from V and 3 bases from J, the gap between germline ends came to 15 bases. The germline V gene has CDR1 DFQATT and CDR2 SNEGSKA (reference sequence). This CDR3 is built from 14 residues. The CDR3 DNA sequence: TGCAGTGCCATTAAGGGGGGGATCAATCAGCCCCAGCATTTT. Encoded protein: CSAIKGGINQPQHF.

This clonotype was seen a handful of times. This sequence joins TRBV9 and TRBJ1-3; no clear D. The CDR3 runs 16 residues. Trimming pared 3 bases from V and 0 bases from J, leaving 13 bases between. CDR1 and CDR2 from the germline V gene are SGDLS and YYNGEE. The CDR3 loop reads CASSGATTSSGNTIYF. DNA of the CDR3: TGTGCCAGCAGCGGGGCCACCACGAGCTCTGGAAACACCATATATTTT.

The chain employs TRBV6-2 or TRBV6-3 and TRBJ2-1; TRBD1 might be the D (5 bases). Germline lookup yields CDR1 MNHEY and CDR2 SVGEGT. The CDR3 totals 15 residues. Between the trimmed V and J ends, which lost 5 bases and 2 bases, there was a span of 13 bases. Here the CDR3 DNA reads TGTGCCAGCAGTATTACGACAGCTACCTACAATGAGCAGTTCTTC. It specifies CASSITTATYNEQFF.

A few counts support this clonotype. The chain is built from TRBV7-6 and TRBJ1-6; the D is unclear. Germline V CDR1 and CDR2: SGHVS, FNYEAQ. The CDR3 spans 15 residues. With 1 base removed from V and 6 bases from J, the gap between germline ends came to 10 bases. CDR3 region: CASSLVEGFNSPLHF. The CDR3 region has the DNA TGTGCCAGCAGCTTAGTAGAAGGCTTTAATTCACCCCTCCACTTT.

The CDR3 DNA is TGCAGTGCTAGACCCTACGGGGGCAATCAGCCCCAGCATTTT. Amino acids: CSARPYGGNQPQHF. The rearrangement uses TRBV20-1 and TRBJ1-5; D is undetermined. Germline assignment: CDR1 DFQATT and CDR2 SNEGSKA (reference sequence). Trimming stripped 2 bases from V and 2 bases from J, with 10 bases between. The CDR3 covers 14 residues.

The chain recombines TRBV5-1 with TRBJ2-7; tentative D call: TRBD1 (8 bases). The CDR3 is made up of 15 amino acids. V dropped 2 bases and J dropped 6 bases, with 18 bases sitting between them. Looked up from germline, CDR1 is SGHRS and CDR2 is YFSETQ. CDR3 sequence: CASSFGGTGDREQYF. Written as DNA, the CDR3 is TGCGCCAGCAGCTTCGGGGGGACAGGAGACCGCGAGCAGTACTTC.

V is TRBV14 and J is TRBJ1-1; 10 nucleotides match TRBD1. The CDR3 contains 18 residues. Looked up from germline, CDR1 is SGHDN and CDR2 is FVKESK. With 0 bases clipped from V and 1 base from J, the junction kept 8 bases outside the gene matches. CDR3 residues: CASSQDGQGGGRNTEAFF. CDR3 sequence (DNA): TGTGCCAGCAGCCAAGACGGACAGGGGGGCGGAAGGAACACTGAAGCTTTCTTT.

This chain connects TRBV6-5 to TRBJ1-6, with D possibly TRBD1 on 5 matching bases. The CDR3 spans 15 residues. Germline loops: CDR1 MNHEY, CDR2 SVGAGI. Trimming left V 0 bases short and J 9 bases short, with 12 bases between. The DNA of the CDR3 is TGTGCCAGCAGTTACTCGGGAGGGGAAGGTTCACCCCTCCACTTT. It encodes CASSYSGGEGSPLHF.

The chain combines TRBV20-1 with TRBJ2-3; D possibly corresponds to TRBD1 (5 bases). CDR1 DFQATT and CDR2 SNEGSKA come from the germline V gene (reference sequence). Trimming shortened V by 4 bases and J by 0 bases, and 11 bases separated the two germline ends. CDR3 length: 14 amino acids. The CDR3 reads CSAIIRGSTDTQYF. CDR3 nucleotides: TGCAGTGCTATTATAAGGGGTAGCACAGATACGCAGTATTTT.

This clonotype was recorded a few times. CDR3 coding DNA: TGTGCCAGCACCCTTAGTCGAGGACTAGCCCGGGGCGAGCAGTACTTC. Its translation: CASTLSRGLARGEQYF. This rearrangement joins TRBV5-5 to TRBJ2-7; 8 nucleotides align to TRBD2. V lost 6 bases and J lost 6; bases outside the gene matches: 17. The CDR3 is 16 residues long. CDR1 is SGHKS, CDR2 YYEKEE, per germline (reference sequence).

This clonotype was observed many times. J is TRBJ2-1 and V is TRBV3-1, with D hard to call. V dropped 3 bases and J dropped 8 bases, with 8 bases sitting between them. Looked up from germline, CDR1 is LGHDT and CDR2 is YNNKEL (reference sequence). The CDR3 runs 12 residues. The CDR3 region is CASSHARDEQFF. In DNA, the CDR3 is TGTGCCAGCAGCCACGCTCGCGATGAGCAGTTCTTC.

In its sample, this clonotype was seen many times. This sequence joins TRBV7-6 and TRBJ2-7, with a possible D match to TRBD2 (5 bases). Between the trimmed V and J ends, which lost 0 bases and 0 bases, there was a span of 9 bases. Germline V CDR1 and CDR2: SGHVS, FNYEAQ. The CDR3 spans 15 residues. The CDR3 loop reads CASSLAVGSSYEQYF. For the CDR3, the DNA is TGTGCCAGCAGCTTAGCGGTTGGGAGCTCCTACGAGCAGTACTTC.

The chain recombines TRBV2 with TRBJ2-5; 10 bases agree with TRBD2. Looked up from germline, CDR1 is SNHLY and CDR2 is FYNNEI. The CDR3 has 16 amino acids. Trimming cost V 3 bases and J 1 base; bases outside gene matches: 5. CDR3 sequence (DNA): TGTGCCAGCAGTGACAACAGCGGGAGGGCCCAAGAGACCCAGTACTTC. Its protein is CASSDNSGRAQETQYF.